These T cell receptor beta chains were read from a single sample in a study of T cell repertoires in cytomegalovirus infection. A single record per CDR3 protein comes from TCRdb applying MiXCR to the reads. The table records around 740,000 distinct CDR3 sequences, less than 40% of them present only once. Sequences were obtained from PBMCs. The origin of the receptors is a human donor in good health (CMV status not recorded). Some clones in this sample may be carry-over from other donors' samples. Both conserved end residues are part of each CDR3. Fields, in order: V gene, J gene, clone size, D gene, CDR3 protein, CDR3 DNA. D genes are given only for firm matches. A row's size may be missing; if present it is once, few, many or a size class.

>TRBV12-3/TRBV12-4|TRBJ2-1|-|-
CASTPPSGSRQFF
TGTGCCAGCACCCCCCCCTCCGGTAGCCGGCAGTTCTTC
>TRBV7-9|TRBJ1-2|many|-
CASSLVRSAGAVYGYTF
TGTGCCAGCAGCTTAGTGCGGAGCGCGGGGGCCGTCTATGGCTACACCTTC
>TRBV5-3|TRBJ1-4|few|-
CASSLARGEANEKLFF
TGTGCCAGCAGCTTGGCCAGGGGAGAGGCTAATGAAAAACTGTTTTTT
>TRBV27|TRBJ2-1|-|TRBD1
CASSLFVEPGQAYNEQFF
TGTGCCAGCAGTTTATTTGTCGAACCGGGACAGGCCTACAATGAGCAGTTCTTC
>TRBV7-2|TRBJ1-2|-|TRBD1
CASSSSDREYGYTF
TGTGCCAGCAGCTCATCGGACAGGGAATATGGCTACACCTTC
>TRBV27|TRBJ1-5|-|-
CASRQGQNQPQHF
TGTGCCAGCCGCCAAGGACAGAATCAGCCCCAGCATTTT
>TRBV7-2|TRBJ1-5|few|-
CASSLLKGNQPQHF
TGTGCCAGCAGCTTACTGAAGGGAAATCAGCCCCAGCATTTT
>TRBV19|TRBJ1-1|-|-
CASRRRTAVPEAFF
TGTGCCAGTAGAAGGAGGACAGCTGTCCCTGAAGCTTTCTTT
>TRBV5-1|TRBJ2-5|-|TRBD2
CASSPGGIEETQYF
TGCGCCAGCAGCCCCGGGGGGATAGAAGAGACCCAGTACTTC
>TRBV7-2|TRBJ1-1|many|TRBD1
CASSTRDREGTEAFF
TGTGCCAGCAGCACTCGGGACAGGGAGGGCACTGAAGCTTTCTTT
>TRBV6-2/TRBV6-3|TRBJ2-7|-|-
CASSYSRGPGYEQYF
TGTGCCAGCAGTTACTCACGCGGACCCGGCTACGAGCAGTACTTC
>TRBV19|TRBJ2-2|few|TRBD2
CASSIVAGAPGTGELFF
TGTGCCAGTAGTATAGTAGCGGGAGCCCCGGGCACCGGGGAGCTGTTTTTT
>TRBV20-1|TRBJ2-6|few|TRBD1
CSAQTGASSGANVLTF
TGCAGTGCACAGACAGGGGCGAGCTCTGGGGCCAACGTCCTGACTTTC
>TRBV7-2|TRBJ1-1|few|TRBD1
CASSLTGVEAFF
TGTGCCAGCAGCTTAACAGGGGTCGAAGCTTTCTTT
>TRBV7-8|TRBJ1-5|many|TRBD1
CASSQGGTGQPQHF
TGTGCCAGCAGCCAGGGGGGAACTGGTCAGCCCCAGCATTTT
>TRBV25-1|TRBJ2-7|few|TRBD2
CASFSGRGEQYF
TGTGCCAGCTTTAGCGGGAGGGGCGAGCAGTACTTC
>TRBV7-2|TRBJ1-5|many|-
CASSARTEFNQPQHF
TGTGCCAGCAGCGCTCGGACAGAGTTCAATCAGCCCCAGCATTTT
>TRBV20-1|TRBJ2-5|-|-
CSASPRQETQYF
TGCAGTGCTAGTCCTAGACAAGAGACCCAGTACTTC
>TRBV27|TRBJ2-1|-|TRBD2
CASSIRLAENNEQFF
TGTGCCAGCAGTATAAGACTAGCGGAAAACAATGAGCAGTTCTTC
>TRBV19|TRBJ2-1|-|-
CASSTGQDSYNEQFF
TGTGCCAGTAGTACCGGACAAGATTCCTACAATGAGCAGTTCTTC
>TRBV6-1|TRBJ2-4|-|-
CASTPGQVPAKNIQYF
TGTGCCAGCACCCCAGGTCAGGTACCGGCCAAAAACATTCAGTACTTC
>TRBV7-6|TRBJ2-7|once|-
CASSLGGTYEHYF
TGTGCCAGCAGCCTCGGCGGGACCTACGAGCATTACTTC
>TRBV6-6|TRBJ2-3|few|TRBD1
CASSYGQGADTQYF
TGTGCCAGCAGTTACGGCCAGGGGGCAGATACGCAGTATTTT
>TRBV6-1|TRBJ2-5|-|TRBD1
CASSHGQVGETQYF
TGTGCCAGCAGTCATGGACAGGTCGGGGAGACCCAGTACTTC
>TRBV28|TRBJ1-2|-|TRBD1
CASSGTGGIRSYGYTF
TGTGCCAGCAGTGGGACAGGGGGCATTCGTAGCTATGGCTACACCTTC
>TRBV19|TRBJ1-2|few|-
CASSIERRNNYGYTF
TGTGCCAGTAGTATTGAAAGGAGGAACAACTATGGCTACACCTTC
>TRBV3-1|TRBJ1-5|-|-
CASSHRAAQPQPF
TGTGCCAGCAGCCACAGAGCAGCTCAGCCCCAGCCTTTT
>TRBV4-1|TRBJ2-3|-|-
CASSQVWLKAPSTDTQYF
TGCGCCAGCAGCCAGGTTTGGCTCAAGGCCCCGAGCACAGATACGCAGTATTTT
>TRBV28|TRBJ1-1|few|-
CASTIGGRGTEAFF
TGTGCCAGCACCATCGGGGGAAGGGGCACTGAAGCTTTCTTT
>TRBV9|TRBJ2-7|-|-
CASSVEGGSGGEQYF
TGTGCCAGCAGCGTAGAAGGCGGGTCCGGAGGCGAGCAGTACTTC
>TRBV7-6|TRBJ2-7|-|-
CASSLAGANYEQYF
TGTGCCAGCAGCTTAGCGGGGGCGAACTACGAGCAGTACTTC
>TRBV5-6|TRBJ2-1|-|-
CASSLDRQTGWGEQFF
TGTGCCAGCAGCTTAGACCGACAGACAGGCTGGGGTGAGCAGTTCTTC
>TRBV29-1|TRBJ2-7|few|TRBD1
CSVLTGSSYEQYF
TGCAGCGTCTTGACAGGGAGCTCCTACGAGCAGTACTTC
>TRBV18|TRBJ1-1|once|TRBD1
CASSPRRADRGETEAFF
TGTGCCAGCTCACCACGTCGGGCAGACAGGGGAGAAACTGAAGCTTTCTTT
>TRBV2|TRBJ1-5|few|-
CASSVPRGQNSNQPQHF
TGTGCCAGCAGTGTTCCCCGTGGGCAGAATAGCAATCAGCCCCAGCATTTT
>TRBV7-2|TRBJ2-7|-|TRBD1
CASSKTGYEQYF
TGTGCCAGCAGCAAGACAGGGTACGAGCAGTACTTC
>TRBV5-4|TRBJ1-1|-|TRBD1
CASSKETGPSTEAFF
TGTGCCAGCAGCAAGGAGACAGGGCCGAGTACTGAAGCTTTCTTT
>TRBV5-6|TRBJ1-5|-|-
CASLPGWGRFFNQPQHF
TGTGCCAGCCTACCTGGGTGGGGGCGCTTCTTCAATCAGCCCCAGCATTTT
>TRBV7-3|TRBJ2-5|-|-
CASSLSAAPGTQYF
TGTGCCAGCAGCTTATCAGCAGCCCCTGGGACCCAGTACTTC
>TRBV27|TRBJ2-7|few|-
CASSPTGYYEQYF
TGTGCCAGCAGTCCGACAGGCTACTACGAGCAGTACTTC
>TRBV7-9|TRBJ2-1|few|TRBD1
CASSPGTGVAYNEQFF
TGTGCCAGCAGCCCCGGGACAGGGGTTGCCTACAATGAGCAGTTCTTC
>TRBV19|TRBJ1-1|-|-
CASSMGSTEAFF
TGTGCCAGTAGTATGGGCAGCACTGAAGCTTTCTTT